This T cell receptor beta chain was recorded in a study of OX40 agonist ivuxolimab in advanced cancers. Study at large: Eligibility rules accepted prior anti-PD-1, anti-PD-L1 or anti-CTLA-4 therapy, and 40% to 50% had some.

The data were produced by immunoSEQ multiplex PCR, yet TCRdb's version contains in-frame clones alone and is incomplete. The sample lists some 58,000 clones, approximately 80% occurring once. Trimming cost V 5 bases and J 6 bases; bases outside gene matches: 9. The germline gives CDR1 MGHRA, CDR2 YSYEKL. This CDR3 has 15 residues. The TCR sequence derives from an adult with an advanced solid tumor such as melanoma, head and neck, liver or kidney cancer. This sequence joins TRBV4-1 and TRBJ2-2; 7 bases match TRBD2. The source was CD4+ or CD8+ T cells sorted from blood, collected in a trial of the OX40 agonist ivuxolimab. This CDR3 is CASSVVGGIAGELFF. DNA for the CDR3: TGCGCCAGCAGCGTCGTGGGGGGGATCGCCGGGGAGCTGTTTTTT.